The T cell receptor (beta chain) described here comes from a study of radiation and T cells in renal cell carcinoma (TCRdb year 2020). Background for the entire study: The samples were drawn from a clinical trial, where primary renal cell carcinomas were treated with 15 Gy of stereotactic body radiation therapy and then removed by nephrectomy 4 weeks afterward. A total of 50 to 60 samples underwent TCR beta sequencing, made up of approximately 26 tumors and about 27 peripheral blood samples. A total of 4,016,671 unique CDR3 nucleotide sequences, encoding 2.5 million to 3 million unique CDR3 amino acid sequences, were found across all 50 or so samples. Overall study results and their limits: Because no pretreatment tumor biopsies were available, whether clonotypes were present in the tumor at baseline could not be determined. Top tumor clonotypes rose in blood from baseline to 2 weeks post-radiation, then contracted by 4 weeks, suggesting transient expansion of tumor-resident clones. With a single-armed trial design, the study had no way to address how radiation dose or scheduling affects the TCR repertoire. Changes in the blood repertoire were not tracked past 4 weeks after treatment.

Read against the paper, the sample's time point label means: blood 2 weeks post-SBRT. The treatment or condition label here, explained by the study, means: 15 Gy SBRT to primary tumor, nephrectomy 4 weeks later. To track tumor-enriched clonotypes, serial peripheral blood was sampled from radiation-treated patients at baseline and at 2 weeks and 4 weeks after SBRT. Renal cell carcinoma with clear cell pathology was present in all patients. Genomic DNA for TCR sequencing was prepared using the QIAamp DNA Blood Mini Kit (Qiagen). Samples were included in the analyses only if all quality control checks were passed. This clone is a singleton in its sample. Its antigen remains undetermined. No quality values exist for individual bases; no much larger clone is one base distant. TCR beta libraries were generated from genomic DNA with the immunoSEQ kit, following the manufacturer's recommendations. For library preparation, a first multiplex PCR was performed with proprietary primers, followed by a second PCR in which unique barcodes were added, and bead cleanups were performed after each round. Each sample batch included a kit-provided positive control reaction and a negative control reaction. The final libraries were assessed on an Agilent 4200 TapeStation D1000 ScreenTape, pooled by volume, and quantified by qPCR. Sequencing was performed on an Illumina NextSeq500 with a MidOutput 150-cycle cartridge, and 156 Read1 and 15 Index1 cycles were run with kit custom primers. The pooled library was loaded at approximately 1 pM with a roughly 20% PhiX control spike-in. The original pipeline was this. The vendor-processed data were analyzed in R, and a clonotype was defined as all T cells that share the same CDR3 nucleotide sequence. In the clone abundance analyses, frequencies were normalized to the 10,000 most abundant clones in each sample. Public T cell clones, which averaged fewer than five per sample, were excluded before analysis. An abundance difference of at least 32-fold between compartments was the criterion for calling clonotypes tumor-enriched or baseline blood-enriched. A beta-binomial differential abundance model was used to identify clonotypes that were expanded or contracted between blood time points. The Baroni-Urbani and Buser coefficient was used to measure tumor-blood repertoire similarity, and groups were compared with two-tailed Wilcoxon tests in R. In TCRdb, the immuneACCESS table is reduced to in-frame sequences with V and J assigned. These tables do not hold every clone; where another copy was compared, an unresolved V gene accounts for under half, and the others remain unexplained. D and trimming come from the DNA, and the V and J calls and clone size come from that table. For this sample the table gives around 130,000 clones, of which approximately 80% were detected only once. The ten most abundant clones make up over 1.5% of the sample.

Trimmed from V: 3 bases; trimmed from J: 0 bases; junction bases lacking a gene match: 4. CDR1 and CDR2 (SGHTA, FQGTGA) derive from the germline V gene. Inclusive of the bounding cysteine and phenylalanine, the CDR3 is 17 residues long. Only the CDR3 part of the read is kept: 51 bases, read in frame from the first base. The V and J segments used are TRBV7-3 and TRBJ2-6; TRBD1 lines up with 8 middle nucleotides. The clonotype was recovered from a woman in her fifties or sixties with renal cell carcinoma. This specimen consisted of blood, obtained from a patient whose treatment included radiotherapy and nephrectomy. The bases read TGTGCCAGCAGCTTGACAGGGGAAGGCTCTGGGGCCAACGTCCTGACTTTC. Its product reads: CASSLTGEGSGANVLTF.